This TCR beta chain is from a study of blood T cells in healthy people across ages. Study-wide points: The study lacked donor CMV status, which possibly confounded expanded clonotype changes.

On this clonotype itself: Its specificity is not known.

The second PCR ran roughly 6 to 12 cycles with a sample-barcoded 5' primer and J-beta primers. TCRdb re-called the 5' RACE reads with MiXCR, one entry per CDR3 protein. The table records some 760,000 distinct CDR3 sequences, around a quarter of them present only once. Drawn from each donor were around 9.1 milliliters of peripheral blood. The sample was also reused in another study, on T cells of mothers and their children.

The sequence was obtained from a boy between 10 and 17 years old in good health. The source material was blood.

The CDR3 here is CASSSRDSAPEQYF. The CDR3, as DNA: TGTGCCAGCAGTTCACGGGACAGTGCCCCCGAGCAGTACTTC. The V gene is TRBV27, the J gene TRBJ2-7; 7 bases fit TRBD1. Germline values: CDR1 MNHEY, CDR2 SMNVEV (reference sequence). This CDR3 is built from 14 residues. V trimming: 4 bases; J trimming: 6 bases; junction bases outside the gene matches: 9.